This T cell receptor beta chain was sequenced in a study of blood T cell repertoires in COVID-19. Turning to the study itself: Samples taken during acute and convalescent COVID-19 were collected in the United States, Italy and Spain. Sources were T cells, B-cell-depleted T cells, or PBMCs; the material itself was cDNA or gDNA.

V lost 7 bases to trimming and J lost 1 base, with 10 bases between them. This CDR3 is 13 amino acids long. Germline V gives CDR1 SNHLY, CDR2 FYNNEI. In the original processing: Researchers report that nucleated cell counts were estimated from reference gene primer amplification. Some clones are missing from TCRdb's copy, which holds only in-frame ones; the method was immunoSEQ multiplex PCR. The DNA gave D and trimming, while V, J and clone size come from that table. Of about 260,000 clones in the sample, approximately 82% were seen once. This clonotype was obtained from a woman aged 80 or over with acute or convalescent COVID-19. The sequencing sample was made of peripheral blood. The chain joins TRBV2 to TRBJ2-5, with D uncertain. As DNA, the CDR3 is TGTGCCAGCACGCTAGAGTTCCAAGAGACCCAGTACTTC. This encodes CASTLEFQETQYF.